Shown below are 2 T cell receptor beta chains from a single sample sequenced in a study of esophageal squamous cell carcinoma under preoperative chemotherapy. In TCRdb, the PCR reads were re-called with MiXCR into one record per CDR3 protein. Of roughly 32,000 distinct CDR3 sequences in the sample, 49% are singletons; the top ten hold more than 10%. Specified time point: before preoperative PTX-NDP chemotherapy. The biological material was taken from a patient given preoperative chemotherapy. All receptors derive from a human donor with esophageal squamous cell carcinoma. The donor label of this sample is uncertain.

This clonotype was found a few times. V is TRBV7-2 and J is TRBJ1-1; 7 bases line up with TRBD1. From germline, CDR1 is SGHTA and CDR2 FQGNSA. J was trimmed by 13 bases and V by 3 bases; bases with no gene match: 5. The CDR3 runs 11 residues. The CDR3 DNA reads TGTGCCAGCAGCTTGGACAGGACACTTTTCTTT. It encodes CASSLDRTLFF.

For this clonotype: A junction boundary mismatches the germline segment, possibly from a read error. The rearrangement links TRBV7-2 to TRBJ2-3; 10 bases are a match to TRBD2. CDR3 length: 14 residues. Germline CDR1 SGHTA, CDR2 FQGNSA. The CDR3 nucleotides read TGTGCGAGCAGCGGGGGGGGTCCCACAGATACCCAGTATTTT. Translation gives CASSGGGPTDTQYF.